This TCR beta chain derives from a study of Ad26.COV2.S vaccination and SARS-CoV-2 variants. Study background: This donor came from the COV1001 trial of Ad26.COV2.S.

TCRdb's copy holds only in-frame clones and misses some; the assay was immunoSEQ multiplex PCR. The sample includes hundreds of thousands of clones, about 90% of them seen just once. CDR1 and CDR2 from the germline V gene are SSHAT and FNYEAQ (reference sequence). The CDR3 has 18 residues. With V trimmed by 5 bases and J by 1 base, 4 bases remained unmatched. As to treatment: around 19 received Ad26.COV2.S at low or high dose, single or two shots; a few received placebo; per-sample allocation not given. Collection of samples fell on day 63 after the first vaccine or placebo injection. Source: peripheral blood, taken in a trial of Ad26.COV2.S vaccine versus placebo. The rearrangement links TRBV7-7 to TRBJ2-2, with 16 bases lining up with TRBD2. The sequence came from a person between 18 and 59 years old who received the Ad26.COV2.S COVID-19 vaccine or a placebo. The CDR3 region has the DNA TGTGCCAGCAGCCCCGGGACTAGCGGGAGGGGGAACACCGGGGAGCTGTTTTTT. It encodes CASSPGTSGRGNTGELFF.